One sample yielded the 14 T cell receptor delta chains listed below, sequenced in a study of gamma-delta chains in newborns, infants, children. TCRdb reapplied CATT to the reads. This sample yields just over 5,500 delta-chain clones, of which about 0.42% are seen a single time; approximately 14% belongs to the top ten. Sequences were obtained from blood. These receptors all stem from a child who was a newborn, infant or young child, either healthy, febrile or measles-vaccinated (not recorded which).

Comment on this clone: This is likely an artifact of a read error, given a far larger clone one base away. In the same sample, other DNA sequences code for this CDR3. The chain carries TRDV2 and TRDJ3; 12 positions agree with TRDD3. The J segment lost 0 bases and the V segment lost 4 bases, leaving 9 bases of the junction unmatched. This CDR3 has 20 amino acids. Germline CDR1 is GEAIGNYY and CDR2 is EKD. In DNA, the CDR3 is TGTGCCTGTGATAGGACTGGGGGATACATAAGCTCCTGGGACACCCGACAGATGTTTTTC. This sequence encodes CACDRTGGYISSWDTRQMFF.

This clone has a handful of counts. A much larger clone differs from this one at a single base, so this may be a read error. The same CDR3 also results from other DNA sequences found in this sample. V gene TRDV2 combines with J gene TRDJ2, with 11 bases fitting TRDD3. The CDR3 extends over 15 amino acids. Looked up from germline, CDR1 is GEAIGNYY and CDR2 is EKD. This CDR3 is CACDTLGDMTAQLFF. The CDR3 nucleotides are TGTGCCTGCGACACACTGGGGGATATGACAGCACAACTCTTCTTT.

This clone was seen only a few times. This DNA's translation differs at residue 11 from TCRdb's protein, which comes from a much larger clone; a read error is likely, and the protein shown is translated from the DNA. Other DNA sequences from this sample encode an identical CDR3 as well. The CDR3 sequence: CACDILGDTRCTDKLIF. The CDR3 coding sequence is TGCGCCTGTGACATTCTGGGGGATACGCGGTGCACCGATAAACTCATCTTT. J is TRDJ1 and V is TRDV2; TRDD3 aligns across 12 bases. The CDR3 runs to 17 residues. The V gene's germline CDR1 is GEAIGNYY and CDR2 EKD.

Within the sample, this clone is medium-sized. The same CDR3 can be traced to other DNA sequences in this sample. The gene calls are TRDV2 and TRDJ3, with TRDD3 identical over 12 bases. The CDR3 consists of 19 residues. The V segment lost 4 bases and the J segment 0 bases; nucleotides outside the gene matches: 6. The germline CDR1 and CDR2 sequences are GEAIGNYY and EKD. The CDR3 sequence is CACDYWGIQSSWDTRQMFF. The CDR3 coding sequence is TGTGCCTGTGATTACTGGGGGATACAGAGCTCCTGGGACACCCGACAGATGTTTTTC.

This clone is labeled medium-sized (0.01 to 0.1%). The sample carries other DNA sequences with the same CDR3. V usage is TRDV2 and J usage is TRDJ2, with TRDD3 identical over 10 bases. Germline CDR1 reads GEAIGNYY; CDR2 reads EKD. The CDR3 has 15 residues. Trimming took 3 bases from V and 5 from J; bases not matched to a gene: 5. The CDR3 DNA sequence: TGTGCCTGTGACCCCCTACTGGGGGATACAGCACAACTCTTCTTT. As protein: CACDPLLGDTAQLFF.

In its sample, this clone was seen a few times. Since a much larger clone is just one base distant, this may be a read error. This CDR3 is also generated by other DNA sequences in the sample. The chain links TRDV2 to TRDJ3; the D gene is possibly TRDD3 (6 bases). Germline V gene data show CDR1 as GEAIGNYY and CDR2 as EKD. CDR3 length: 20 amino acids. The CDR3 DNA reads as TGTGCCTGCGACACCGGAGTCTGGGGCCCTAGCTCCTGGGACACCCGACAGATGTTTTTC. Its protein product is CACDTGVWGPSSWDTRQMFF.

This clone was seen more than once but under ten times. TCRdb pairs this DNA with a much larger clone's protein that differs at residue 5, likely a read error; the protein shown was translated from the DNA. The rearrangement uses TRDV2 and TRDJ3, with TRDD3 matching 12 bases. The V gene's germline CDR1 is GEAIGNYY and CDR2 EKD. The CDR3 sequence is 19 residues long. The V segment lost 3 bases and the J segment 0 bases; nucleotides outside the gene matches: 5. CDR3 in amino acids: CACDAGGYASSWDTRQMFF. The CDR3 region has the DNA TGTGCCTGTGACGCTGGGGGATACGCGAGCTCCTGGGACACCCGACAGATGTTTTTC.

On this clone itself: The TCRdb protein comes from a much larger clone and disagrees with this DNA's translation at residue 9, likely due to a read error; the protein given here is derived from the DNA. J is TRDJ3 and V is TRDV2; D gene uncertain. The CDR3 has 19 amino acids. Germline CDR1 and CDR2: GEAIGNYY and EKD. V was shortened by 1 base and J by 0 bases, with 15 bases between the two germline ends. CDR3 sequence reads: CACDTASGVRSWDTRQMFF. The CDR3 DNA reads as TGTGCCTGTGACACGGCGAGCGGGGTACGCTCCTGGGACACCCGACAGATGTTTTTC.

This clone was seen more than once but under ten times. The protein that TCRdb holds for this DNA derives from a much larger clone and differs from the translated DNA at residue 10, which likely indicates a read error; the protein shown here is translated from the DNA. The CDR3 sequence: CACDKILGDNLIF. CDR3 in DNA: TGTGCCTGTGACAAAATACTGGGGGATAACCTCATCTTT. This chain joins TRDV2 and TRDJ1, with TRDD3 matching over 11 bases. The CDR3 covers 13 residues. Germline assignment: CDR1 GEAIGNYY and CDR2 EKD.

This clone was observed a handful of times. The germline gene is not matched at one end of the junction; a read error may be the cause. The rearrangement joins TRDV2 to TRDJ1; 9 nucleotides agree with TRDD3. Germline CDR1 and CDR2: GEAIGNYY and EKD. The CDR3 has 13 amino acids. The CDR3 spells CACDYWGTDKRIF. As DNA, the CDR3 is TGTGCCTGCGACTACTGGGGGACCGATAAACGCATCTTT.

By frequency in the sample, this clone is medium-sized. Other DNA sequences in this sample translate to the same CDR3. The rearrangement links TRDV2 to TRDJ3; D remains ambiguous. Trimming removed 1 base at V and 0 bases at J, with 6 bases between. There are 16 residues in the CDR3. Germline assignment: CDR1 GEAIGNYY and CDR2 EKD. The CDR3 spells CACDTISSWDTRQMFF. The CDR3 DNA sequence: TGTGCCTGTGACACGATAAGCTCCTGGGACACCCGACAGATGTTTTTC.

This clone has more than one count but fewer than ten. A clone one base away is much larger, so this may be a read error. The CDR3 coding sequence is TGTGCCTGTGACGCCTGGGGGGATCGAAGCTCCTGGGACACCCGACAGATGTTTTTC. Protein: CACDAWGDRSSWDTRQMFF. The chain couples TRDV2 to TRDJ3; 7 bases agree with TRDD3. Germline V CDR1 and CDR2: GEAIGNYY, EKD. V lost 3 bases and J lost 0; bases outside the gene matches: 10. CDR3 length: 19 amino acids.

Worth noting for this clone: A single base is all that separates this from a far larger clone, so a read error is likely. At the DNA level, this CDR3 is encoded by other sequences in the same sample as well. The chain carries TRDV2 and TRDJ3; 8 nucleotides agree with TRDD3. This CDR3 region has 20 residues. The V gene's germline CDR1 is GEAIGNYY and CDR2 EKD. J was trimmed by 0 bases and V by 0 bases; bases with no gene match: 9. Here the CDR3 reads CACDTVERDTRSWDTRQMFF. The CDR3 coding sequence is TGTGCCTGTGACACCGTTGAAAGGGATACGCGCTCCTGGGACACCCGACAGATGTTTTTC.

As to this clone: The likely explanation is a read error, given a far larger clone one base away. CDR3 loop: CARDVVGDTVNSWDTRQMFF. CDR3 nucleotides: TGTGCCCGTGACGTCGTTGGGGATACGGTAAACTCCTGGGACACCCGACAGATGTTTTTC. J is TRDJ3 and V is TRDV2; 9 nucleotides match TRDD3. Germline CDR1 reads GEAIGNYY; CDR2 reads EKD. The length of the CDR3 is 20 residues.